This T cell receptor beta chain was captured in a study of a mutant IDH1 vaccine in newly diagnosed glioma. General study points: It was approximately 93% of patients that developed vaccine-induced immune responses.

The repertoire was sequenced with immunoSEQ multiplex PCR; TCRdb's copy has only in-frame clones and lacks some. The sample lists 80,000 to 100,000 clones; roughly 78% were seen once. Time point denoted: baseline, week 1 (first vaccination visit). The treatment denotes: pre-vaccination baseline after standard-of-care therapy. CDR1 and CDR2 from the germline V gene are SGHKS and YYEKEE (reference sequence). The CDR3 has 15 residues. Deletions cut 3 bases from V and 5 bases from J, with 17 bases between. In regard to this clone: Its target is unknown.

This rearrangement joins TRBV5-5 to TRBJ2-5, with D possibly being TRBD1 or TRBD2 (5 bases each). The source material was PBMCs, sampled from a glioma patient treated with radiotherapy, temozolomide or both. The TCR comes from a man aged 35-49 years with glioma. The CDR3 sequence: CASSWGTGPLETQYF. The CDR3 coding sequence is TGTGCCAGCAGCTGGGGGACCGGACCGTTGGAGACCCAGTACTTC.